The clone carrying this TCR beta chain was seen more than once but under ten times. Its antigen remains unknown. CDR3 length: 15 amino acids. The V and J ends lost 4 bases and 8 bases, in that order; junction bases with no gene match: 8. The V gene's germline CDR1 is LGHNA and CDR2 YNFKEQ. This entry is derived from a study of CD8+ T cells in alopecia areata. Findings and caveats of the study: Across lesional scalp, and particularly alopecia totalis/universalis, clonality surpassed that of normal scalp.

Investigators isolated RNA and reverse transcribed it into cDNA to act as the sequencing template. Produced via immunoSEQ multiplex PCR; TCRdb's table is partial and in-frame only. The sample has 100,000 to 150,000 clones; 58% are singletons. The clonotype was recovered from a human donor with alopecia areata. The source was CD4+ T cells sorted from blood, collected at week 0. The V call is TRBV4-2, the J call TRBJ1-6; the match to TRBD1 covers 7 bases. The CDR3 loop reads CASSRNRGKDSPLHF. Here the CDR3 DNA reads TGTGCCAGCAGCCGAAACAGGGGAAAGGATTCACCCCTCCACTTT.